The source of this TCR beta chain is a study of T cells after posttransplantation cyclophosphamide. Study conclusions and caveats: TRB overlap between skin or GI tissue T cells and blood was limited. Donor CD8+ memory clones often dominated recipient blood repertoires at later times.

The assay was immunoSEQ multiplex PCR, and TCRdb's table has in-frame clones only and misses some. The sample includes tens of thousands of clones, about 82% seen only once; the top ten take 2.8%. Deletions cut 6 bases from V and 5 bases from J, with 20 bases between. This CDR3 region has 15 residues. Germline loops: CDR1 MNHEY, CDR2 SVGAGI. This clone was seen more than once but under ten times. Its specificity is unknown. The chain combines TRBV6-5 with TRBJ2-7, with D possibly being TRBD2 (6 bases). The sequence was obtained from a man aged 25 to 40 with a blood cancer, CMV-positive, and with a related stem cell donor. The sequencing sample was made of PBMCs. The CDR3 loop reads CASSRREFVVDEQYF. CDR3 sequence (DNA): TGTGCCAGCAGCCGACGGGAGTTCGTGGTCGACGAGCAGTACTTC.